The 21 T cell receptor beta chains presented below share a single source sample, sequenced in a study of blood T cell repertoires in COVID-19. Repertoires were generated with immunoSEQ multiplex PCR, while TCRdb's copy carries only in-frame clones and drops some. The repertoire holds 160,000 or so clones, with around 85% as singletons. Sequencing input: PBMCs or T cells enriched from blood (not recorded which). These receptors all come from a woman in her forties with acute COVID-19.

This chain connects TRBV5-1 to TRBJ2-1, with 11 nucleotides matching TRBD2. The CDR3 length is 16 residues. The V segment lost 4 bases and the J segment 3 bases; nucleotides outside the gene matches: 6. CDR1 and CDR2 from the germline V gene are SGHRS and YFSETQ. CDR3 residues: CASSHGGTSGYNEQFF. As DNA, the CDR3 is TGCGCCAGCAGCCACGGAGGGACTAGCGGCTACAATGAGCAGTTCTTC.

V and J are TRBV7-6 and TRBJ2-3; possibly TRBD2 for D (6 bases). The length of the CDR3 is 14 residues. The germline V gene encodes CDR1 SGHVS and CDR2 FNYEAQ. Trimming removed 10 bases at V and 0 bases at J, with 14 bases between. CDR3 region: CATRDSPSTDTQYF. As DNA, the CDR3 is TGTGCCACCAGGGACTCCCCTAGCACAGATACGCAGTATTTT.

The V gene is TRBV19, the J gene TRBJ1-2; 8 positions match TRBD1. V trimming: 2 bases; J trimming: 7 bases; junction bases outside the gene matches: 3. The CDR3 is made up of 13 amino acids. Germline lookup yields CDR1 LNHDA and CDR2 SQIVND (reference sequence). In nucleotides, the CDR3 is TGTGCCAGTAGTATACGGGACAGGCCTGGCTACACCTTC. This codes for CASSIRDRPGYTF.

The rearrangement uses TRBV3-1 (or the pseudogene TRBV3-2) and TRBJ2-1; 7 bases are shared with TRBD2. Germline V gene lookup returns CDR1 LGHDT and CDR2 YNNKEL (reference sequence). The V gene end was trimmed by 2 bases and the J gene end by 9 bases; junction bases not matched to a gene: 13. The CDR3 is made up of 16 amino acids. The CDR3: CASSQSSAGDMIEQFF. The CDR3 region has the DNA TGTGCCAGCAGCCAATCATCCGCGGGAGACATGATTGAGCAGTTCTTC.

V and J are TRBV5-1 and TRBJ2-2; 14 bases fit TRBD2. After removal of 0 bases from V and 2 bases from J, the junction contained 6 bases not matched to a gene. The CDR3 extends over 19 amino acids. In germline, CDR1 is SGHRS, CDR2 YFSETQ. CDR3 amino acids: CASSLGGLAGDPNTGELFF. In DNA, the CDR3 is TGCGCCAGCAGCTTGGGGGGACTAGCGGGAGACCCAAACACCGGGGAGCTGTTTTTT.

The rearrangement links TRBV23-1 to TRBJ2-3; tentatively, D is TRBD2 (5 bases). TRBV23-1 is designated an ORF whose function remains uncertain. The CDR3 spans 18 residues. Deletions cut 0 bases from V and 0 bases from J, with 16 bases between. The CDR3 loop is CASSQSLGDYSSTDTQYF. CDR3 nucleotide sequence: TGCGCCAGCAGTCAATCTCTCGGCGACTATTCTAGCACAGATACGCAGTATTTT.

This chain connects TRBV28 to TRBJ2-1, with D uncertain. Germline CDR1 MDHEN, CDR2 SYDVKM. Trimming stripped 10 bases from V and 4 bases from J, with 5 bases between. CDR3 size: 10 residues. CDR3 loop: CATYYNEQFF. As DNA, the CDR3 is TGTGCCACCTATTACAATGAGCAGTTCTTC.

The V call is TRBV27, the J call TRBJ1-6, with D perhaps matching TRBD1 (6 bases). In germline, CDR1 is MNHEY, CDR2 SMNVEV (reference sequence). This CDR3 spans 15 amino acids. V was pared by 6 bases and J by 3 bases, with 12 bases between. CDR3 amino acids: CASSRDILYNSPLHF. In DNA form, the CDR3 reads TGTGCCAGCAGCCGGGACATTCTCTATAATTCACCCCTCCACTTT.

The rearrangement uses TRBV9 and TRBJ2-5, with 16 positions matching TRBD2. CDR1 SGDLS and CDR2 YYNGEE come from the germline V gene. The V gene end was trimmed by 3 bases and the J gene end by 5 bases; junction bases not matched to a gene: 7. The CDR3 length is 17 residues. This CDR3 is CASSAPGLAGGGETQYF. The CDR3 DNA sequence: TGTGCCAGCAGCGCTCCGGGACTAGCGGGAGGGGGGGAGACCCAGTACTTC.

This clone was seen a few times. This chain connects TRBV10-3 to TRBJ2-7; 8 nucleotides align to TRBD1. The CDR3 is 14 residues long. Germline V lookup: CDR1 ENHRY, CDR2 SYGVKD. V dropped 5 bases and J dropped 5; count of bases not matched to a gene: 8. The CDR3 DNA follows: TGTGCCATCAGTCTCGGTGCAGGGGGCAACGAGCAGTACTTC. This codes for CAISLGAGGNEQYF.

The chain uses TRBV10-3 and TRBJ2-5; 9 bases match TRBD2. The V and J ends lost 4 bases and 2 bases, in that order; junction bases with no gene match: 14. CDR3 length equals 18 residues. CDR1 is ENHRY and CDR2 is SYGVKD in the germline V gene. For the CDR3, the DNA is TGTGCCATCAGTGCCAGCCCGGGACTAGCACAAGAGCAAGAGACCCAGTACTTC. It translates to CAISASPGLAQEQETQYF.

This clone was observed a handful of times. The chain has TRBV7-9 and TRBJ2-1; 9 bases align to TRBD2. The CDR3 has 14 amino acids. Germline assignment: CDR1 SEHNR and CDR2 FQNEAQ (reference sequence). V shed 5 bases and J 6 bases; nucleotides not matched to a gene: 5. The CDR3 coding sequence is TGTGCCAGCAGCCCCGGGACTAGCCGCAATGAGCAGTTCTTC. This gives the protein CASSPGTSRNEQFF. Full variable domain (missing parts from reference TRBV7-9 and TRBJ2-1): DTGVSQNPRHKITKRGQNVTFRCDPISEHNRLYWYRQTLGQGPEFLTYFQNEAQLEKSRLLSDRFSAERPKGSFSTLEIQRTEQGDSAMYLCASSPGTSRNEQFFGPGTRLTVL.

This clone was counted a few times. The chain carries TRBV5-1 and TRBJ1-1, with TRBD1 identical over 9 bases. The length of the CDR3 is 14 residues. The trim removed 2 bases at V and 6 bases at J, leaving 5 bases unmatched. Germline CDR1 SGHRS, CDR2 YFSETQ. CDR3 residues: CASSFGTGMAEAFF. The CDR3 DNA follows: TGCGCCAGCAGCTTTGGGACAGGGATGGCTGAAGCTTTCTTT.

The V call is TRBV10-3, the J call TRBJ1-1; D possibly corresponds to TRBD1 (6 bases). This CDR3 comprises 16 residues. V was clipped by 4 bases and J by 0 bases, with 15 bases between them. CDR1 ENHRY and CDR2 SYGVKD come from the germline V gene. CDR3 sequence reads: CAISGGGRAMNTEAFF. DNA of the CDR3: TGTGCCATCAGTGGTGGGGGCAGAGCAATGAACACTGAAGCTTTCTTT.

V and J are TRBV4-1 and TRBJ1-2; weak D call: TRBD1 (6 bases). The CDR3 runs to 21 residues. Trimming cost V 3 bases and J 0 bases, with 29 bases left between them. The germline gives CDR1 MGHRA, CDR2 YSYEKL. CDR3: CASSHTPTSGHRGASNYGYTF. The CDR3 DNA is TGCGCCAGCAGCCACACACCAACCTCCGGACATCGGGGGGCCTCTAACTATGGCTACACCTTC.

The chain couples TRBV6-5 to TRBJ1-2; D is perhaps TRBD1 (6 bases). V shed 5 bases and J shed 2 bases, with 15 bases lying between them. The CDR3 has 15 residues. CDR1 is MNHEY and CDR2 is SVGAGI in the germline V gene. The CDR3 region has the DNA TGTGCCAGCAGTCCCCGGGGGGCAGGGAACTATGGCTACACCTTC. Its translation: CASSPRGAGNYGYTF.

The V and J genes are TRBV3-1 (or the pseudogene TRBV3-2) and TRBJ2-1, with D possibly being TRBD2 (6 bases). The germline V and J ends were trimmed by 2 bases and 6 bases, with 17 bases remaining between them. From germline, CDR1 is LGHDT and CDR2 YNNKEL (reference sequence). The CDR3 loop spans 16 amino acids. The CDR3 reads CASSQRAGTGINEQFF. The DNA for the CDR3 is TGTGCCAGCAGCCAAAGGGCCGGGACTGGAATCAATGAGCAGTTCTTC.

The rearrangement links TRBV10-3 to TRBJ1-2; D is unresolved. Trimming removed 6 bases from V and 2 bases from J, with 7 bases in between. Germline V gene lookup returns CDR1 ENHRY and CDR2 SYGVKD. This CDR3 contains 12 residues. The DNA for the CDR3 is TGTGCCATCAGCGCGGAGAACTATGGCTACACCTTC. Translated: CAISAENYGYTF.

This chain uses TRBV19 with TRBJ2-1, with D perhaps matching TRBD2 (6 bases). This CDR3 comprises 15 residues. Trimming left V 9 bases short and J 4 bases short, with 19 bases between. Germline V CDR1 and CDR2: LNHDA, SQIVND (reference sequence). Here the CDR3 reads CASQLSGLIYNEQFF. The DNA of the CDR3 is TGTGCCAGCCAATTGAGCGGGCTAATTTACAATGAGCAGTTCTTC. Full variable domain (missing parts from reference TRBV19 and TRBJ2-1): DGGITQSPKYLFRKEGQNVTLSCEQNLNHDAMYWYRQDPGQGLRLIYYSQIVNDFQKGDIAEGYSVSREKKESFPLTVTSAQKNPTAFYLCASQLSGLIYNEQFFGPGTRLTVL.

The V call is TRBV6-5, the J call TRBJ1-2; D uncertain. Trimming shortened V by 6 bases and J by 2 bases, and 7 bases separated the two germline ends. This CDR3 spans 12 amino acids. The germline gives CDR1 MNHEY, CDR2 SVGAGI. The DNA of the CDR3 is TGTGCCAGCAGACTGTCGAACTATGGCTACACCTTC. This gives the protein CASRLSNYGYTF.

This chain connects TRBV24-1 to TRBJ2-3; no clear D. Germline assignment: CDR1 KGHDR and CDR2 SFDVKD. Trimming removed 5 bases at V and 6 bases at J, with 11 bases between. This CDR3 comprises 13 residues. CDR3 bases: TGTGCCACCAGTGGTGCCTACCGGGATACGCAGTATTTT. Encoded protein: CATSGAYRDTQYF.